This TCR beta chain emerged from a study of blood T cells in healthy people across ages. This CDR3 contains 14 residues. V gave up 4 bases and J gave up 2 bases, with 12 bases separating them. Germline CDR1 SGHRS, CDR2 YFSETQ. Using a J-beta primer mix together with a sample-barcoded 5' primer, a second PCR was run for roughly 6 to 12 cycles. TCRdb ran MiXCR on the 5' RACE reads and lists one entry per CDR3 protein. Of around 900,000 distinct CDR3 sequences listed, under 30% are singletons. Ten or more counts support this clonotype. The gene calls are TRBV5-1 and TRBJ2-5; TRBD1 might be the D (5 bases). The receptor was isolated from a woman of 80 years or more in good health. The sequencing sample was made of blood. The CDR3 protein is CASSTGHGQETQYF. Here the CDR3 DNA reads TGCGCCAGCAGCACTGGACATGGACAAGAGACCCAGTACTTC.